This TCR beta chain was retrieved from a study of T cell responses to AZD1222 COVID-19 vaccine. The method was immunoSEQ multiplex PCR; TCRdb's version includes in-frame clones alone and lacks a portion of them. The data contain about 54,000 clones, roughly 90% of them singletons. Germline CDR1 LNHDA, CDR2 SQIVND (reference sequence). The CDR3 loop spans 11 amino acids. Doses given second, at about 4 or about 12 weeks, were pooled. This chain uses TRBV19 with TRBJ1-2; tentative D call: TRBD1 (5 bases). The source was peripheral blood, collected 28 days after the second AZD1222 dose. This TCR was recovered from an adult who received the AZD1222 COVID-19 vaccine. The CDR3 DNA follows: TGTGCTACGGCGGGGACCTATGGCTACACCTTC. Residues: CATAGTYGYTF.